This T cell receptor beta chain is drawn from a study of cytomegalovirus exposure and HLA in healthy donors. Findings and limits, study-wide: The productive fraction for most TCR beta V segments was about 87% or about 30% in an earlier analysis. Judged likely to be a sequencing artifact was a cluster of highly shared sequence variants. Per a later analysis, 15,000 to 20,000 TCR beta sequences showed association with HLA alleles at 0.05 false discovery rate. Some V segments, TRBV6-2 and TRBV6-3 among them, were indistinguishable and were therefore excluded.

Vbeta (60) and Jbeta (13) primers were used in the PCR. Sequencing used immunoSEQ multiplex PCR; TCRdb keeps in-frame clones, though not all of them. The sample records under 200,000 clones, roughly 71% being singletons. The CDR3 has 14 amino acids. The ends were cut back, 7 bases at V and 3 bases at J, with 15 bases in the middle. CDR1 is ENHRY, CDR2 SYGVKD, per germline. In regard to this clone: Its antigen is unidentified.

The sample taken for sequencing was PBMCs. This receptor was obtained from a woman aged 45-59 years in good health and CMV-seropositive. The J gene is TRBJ1-2, the V gene TRBV10-3, with a tentative D call TRBD1 (6 bases). CDR3 sequence (DNA): TGTGCCATCACGGGAGGAACAGGGCACTATGGCTACACCTTC. This codes for CAITGGTGHYGYTF.